The 16 T cell receptor beta chains listed next were all sequenced from one sample in a study of tumor-infiltrating lymphocytes in primary liver carcinoma. Germline DNA was also extracted, and blood RNA was taken from unsorted whole blood. With roughly 500 ng total RNA as template and a constant-region primer, TCR beta cDNA was made. Three nested multiplex PCR rounds of slightly modified ARM-PCR generated TCR beta libraries. Each of the first two PCR rounds ran 9 to 11 cycles with TRBV1-TRBV30 forward and C-beta reverse primers. TCRdb reprocessed the multiplex PCR reads with MiXCR, giving one entry per CDR3 protein. The sample lists about 200,000 distinct CDR3 sequences; 65% were seen once. Sequences were obtained from peripheral blood. Receptor source: a woman aged 60-75 years with primary liver carcinoma and hepatitis B virus infection.

Notes on this clonotype: A much bigger clone sits one base away, suggesting this may be a read error. This chain uses TRBV12-3 or TRBV12-4 with TRBJ1-5; TRBD1 is a possible D gene (6 bases). The CDR3 runs 14 residues. The CDR3 loop reads CVSSYGGRGQPQHF. As DNA, the CDR3 is TGTGTCAGCAGTTACGGGGGCCGGGGGCAGCCCCAGCATTTT.

In regard to this clonotype: In this CDR3 the conserved last residue, phenylalanine or tryptophan, is missing, so a read error is likely. The chain links TRBV11-2 to TRBJ2-3; 10 bases match TRBD1. This CDR3 is 17 amino acids long. CDR1 SGHAT and CDR2 FQNNGV come from the germline V gene. CDR3 region: CARSLGGTGVRTDTQYS. CDR3 nucleotide sequence: TGTGCCAGGAGCTTAGGAGGGACAGGGGTCCGCACAGATACGCAGTATTCT.

This clonotype has a handful of counts. This sequence joins TRBV28 and TRBJ2-3; TRBD1 matches at 10 bases. V was pared by 5 bases and J by 5 bases, with 7 bases of the junction left unmatched. Germline loops: CDR1 MDHEN, CDR2 SYDVKM. The CDR3 spans 15 residues. Written as DNA, the CDR3 is TGTGCCAGCAGTCCCCGGGACAGGGGTTTAGATACGCAGTATTTT. Translated: CASSPRDRGLDTQYF.

As to this clonotype: This could be a read error, since a much larger clone is one nucleotide away. The rearrangement joins TRBV30 to TRBJ1-3; D ambiguous. CDR1 and CDR2 (germline): GTSNPN, SVGIG (reference sequence). The CDR3 is 14 residues long. The CDR3 DNA is TGTGCCTGGAGTGGGGGTGGCTCTAGAAACACCATATATTTT. Amino acid sequence: CAWSGGGSRNTIYF.

Points on this clonotype: A much larger clone differs by one base, so this may be a read error. V is TRBV7-9 and J is TRBJ2-7, with 10 bases matching TRBD1. The ends lost 5 bases at V and 5 bases at J; junction bases unmatched: 9. The CDR3 extends over 15 amino acids. The V gene's germline CDR1 is SEHNR and CDR2 FQNEAQ (reference sequence). The DNA for the CDR3 is TGTGCCAGCAGCCCTGACAGGGGGCACTCGGACGAGCAGTACTTC. Translated: CASSPDRGHSDEQYF.

Only a few counts were recorded for this clonotype. The chain employs TRBV28 and TRBJ1-1; 7 nucleotides align to TRBD1. V was pared by 5 bases and J by 12 bases, with 9 bases of the junction left unmatched. The CDR3 spans 12 residues. In germline, CDR1 is MDHEN, CDR2 SYDVKM. CDR3 DNA: TGTGCCAGCAGTACTCTGGGACAGAGACCTTTCTTT. Amino acid sequence: CASSTLGQRPFF.

About this clonotype: A much larger clonotype is one base distant, so this may be a read error. The chain is built from TRBV6-1 and TRBJ2-7, with D perhaps TRBD1 (6 bases). Trimming cost V 2 bases and J 3 bases, with 11 bases left between them. In germline, CDR1 is MNHNS, CDR2 SASEGT. CDR3 length equals 14 residues. CDR3 sequence reads: CASSETWTVYEQYF. In DNA form, the CDR3 reads TGTGCCAGCAGTGAAACTTGGACAGTCTACGAGCAGTACTTC.

Only a few counts were recorded for this clonotype. This chain joins TRBV28 and TRBJ2-3; maybe TRBD2 (5 bases). There are 13 residues in the CDR3. Germline CDR1 and CDR2: MDHEN and SYDVKM. V was trimmed by 6 bases and J by 2 bases, leaving 9 bases between them. CDR3 DNA sequence: TGTGCCAGCAGACAACTAGTCACAGATACGCAGTATTTT. Its translation is CASRQLVTDTQYF. The full variable domain, with the rest looked up from reference TRBV28 and TRBJ2-3, is DVKVTQSSRYLVKRTGEKVFLECVQDMDHENMFWYRQDPGLGLRLIYFSYDVKMKEKGDIPEGYSVSREKKERFSLILESASTNQTSMYLCASRQLVTDTQYFGPGTRLTVL.

Details on this clonotype: A much larger clonotype is one base distant, so this may be a read error. The V call is TRBV6-5, the J call TRBJ1-2, with a weak D call TRBD1 (6 bases). CDR3 length: 17 residues. Germline V gives CDR1 MNHEY, CDR2 SVGAGI. The CDR3 sequence: CASSYQGTHWSNYDYTF. Here the CDR3 DNA reads TGTGCCAGCAGTTATCAGGGGACGCATTGGTCTAACTATGACTACACCTTC.

A remark on this clonotype: A read error may explain this, as a much larger clone is one base away. The V call is TRBV4-1, the J call TRBJ2-7; 12 bases line up with TRBD2. This CDR3 has 14 residues. Germline V gene data show CDR1 as MGHRA and CDR2 as YSYEKL. CDR3 in DNA: TGCGCCTGCAGCCAGGGACTAGCGGGCTACGAGCAGTACTTC. Encoded protein: CACSQGLAGYEQYF.

This clonotype appeared a single time. One junction end disagrees with the germline gene, perhaps due to a read error. This chain links TRBV28 with TRBJ2-2, with D maybe TRBD2 (5 bases). The germline V gene encodes CDR1 MDHEN and CDR2 SYDVKM. The CDR3 is 17 amino acids. CDR3 loop: CASSFHPAGPDTGELFF. CDR3 coding DNA: TGTGCCAGCAGTTTTCATCCGGCAGGTCCTGACACCGGGGAGCTTTTTTTT. Looking up the rest from reference TRBV28 and TRBJ2-2 gives the full variable domain: DVKVTQSSRYLVKRTGEKVFLECVQDMDHENMFWYRQDPGLGLRLIYFSYDVKMKEKGDIPEGYSVSREKKERFSLILESASTNQTSMYLCASSFHPAGPDTGELFFGEGSRLTVL.

About this clonotype: A single base separates this from a much larger clone, so it may be a read error. This chain links TRBV6-1 with TRBJ1-4; D is perhaps TRBD1 (6 bases). Germline values: CDR1 MNHNS, CDR2 SASEGT. The CDR3 covers 18 residues. V lost 0 bases, J lost 10 bases, and 24 bases lay in between. CDR3: CASSEASAGALLHGKLFF. DNA for the CDR3: TGTGCCAGCAGTGAAGCGTCGGCAGGGGCGCTTCTCCATGGAAAACTGTTTTTT.

This clonotype came up once. An end of the junction does not agree with germline; a read error may underlie this. J is TRBJ2-7 and V is TRBV6-5, with a weak D call TRBD1 (5 bases). This CDR3 is built from 15 residues. Germline CDR1 MNHEY, CDR2 SVGAGI. Here the CDR3 reads CASIYGQGGPYEQYF. In DNA, the CDR3 is TGTGCCAGCATTTACGGGCAGGGCGGCCCCTACGAGCAGTACTTC.

About this clonotype: This may be a read error: a much more frequent sequence differs by one nucleotide. V and J are TRBV5-4 and TRBJ2-6; a weak D match, TRBD1 (5 bases). This CDR3 comprises 15 residues. Germline loops: CDR1 SGHNT, CDR2 YYREEE (reference sequence). DNA for the CDR3: TGTGCCAGCAGCTCCGGGCCCTCTGGGGCCAACGTCCCGACTTTC. Its translation is CASSSGPSGANVPTF.

Comment on this clonotype: This sequence may be a read error, since a much larger clone differs from it by one base. This sequence joins TRBV6-8 and TRBJ2-1; possibly TRBD1 or TRBD2 for D (5 bases each). The germline gives CDR1 MNHGY, CDR2 SAAAGT. The length of the CDR3 is 14 residues. V was pared by 2 bases and J by 8 bases, with 13 bases between. The CDR3 DNA reads TGTGCCAGCAGTTACAGGGACCCCGGGGATGAGCAGTTCTTC. Its translation is CASSYRDPGDEQFF.

V gene TRBV11-1 combines with J gene TRBJ2-6; the match to TRBD1 covers 8 bases. Looked up from germline, CDR1 is SGHAT and CDR2 is FQDESV (reference sequence). The V gene end was trimmed by 5 bases and the J gene end by 2 bases; junction bases not matched to a gene: 8. The CDR3 covers 17 residues. The CDR3 DNA is TGTGCCAGCAGCATCAGGACAGGGACTCCTGGGGCCAACGTCCTGACTTTC. Its protein is CASSIRTGTPGANVLTF.